The 3 T cell receptor beta chains below come from one sample, sequenced in a study of blood T cell repertoires in COVID-19. Measured with immunoSEQ multiplex PCR; TCRdb has only the in-frame clones, and not every one. The sample comprises roughly 250,000 clones, roughly 89% of which are singletons, and 2% to 3% rests with the top ten. Sequences were obtained from PBMCs or T cells enriched from blood (not recorded which). Receptor source: a woman in her 30s with acute COVID-19.

J is TRBJ1-5 and V is TRBV19; weak D call: TRBD1 (5 bases). Trimming took off 7 bases at V and 4 bases at J, with 17 bases between the two ends. Germline V gene sequence: CDR1 LNHDA, CDR2 SQIVND (reference sequence). This CDR3 is built from 15 residues. The CDR3 bases are TGTGCCAGTATGGTAAGACACCAGGGAAATCAGCCCCAGCATTTT. It translates to CASMVRHQGNQPQHF.

This clone showed up just once. The same CDR3 also results from other DNA sequences found in this sample. The V call is TRBV19, the J call TRBJ2-1; TRBD1 matches 11 bases. This CDR3 comprises 14 residues. With 5 bases clipped from V and 6 bases from J, the junction kept 3 bases outside the gene matches. Germline V gene data show CDR1 as LNHDA and CDR2 as SQIVND (reference sequence). CDR3 loop: CASSLGTGGNEQFF. The CDR3 DNA reads TGTGCCAGTAGTCTCGGGACAGGGGGCAATGAGCAGTTCTTC.

The V call is TRBV4-3, the J call TRBJ2-2, with D maybe TRBD1 (6 bases). Trimming took 3 bases from V and 1 from J, leaving 9 bases between them. There are 15 residues in the CDR3. Germline V CDR1 and CDR2: LGHNA, YSLEER. CDR3 sequence reads: CASSHGTMNTGELFF. CDR3 nucleotides: TGCGCCAGCAGCCATGGGACAATGAACACCGGGGAGCTGTTTTTT.